Shown below are 12 T cell receptor beta chains from a single sample sequenced in a study of vaccination effects on CD4 cells after COVID-19. Their recognized antigens are unknown. ViraFEST expansion of antigen-specific CD4+ T cells with viral peptide pools preceded sequencing. It was after approximately 11 days of culture that CD4+ T cells were isolated. Sequencing used immunoSEQ multiplex PCR; TCRdb keeps in-frame clones, though not all of them. The sample lists approximately 82,000 clones; about 74% were seen once. The starting material was CD4+ T cells from PBMCs cultured with HCoV-229E spike peptides, obtained before COVID-19 vaccination. The source of these receptors is a human donor who received a COVID-19 vaccine.

V gene TRBV30 combines with J gene TRBJ2-5, with unresolved D. Germline V lookup: CDR1 GTSNPN, CDR2 SVGIG (reference sequence). With 2 bases removed from V and 5 bases from J, the gap between germline ends came to 9 bases. This CDR3 is built from 12 residues. For the CDR3, the DNA is TGTGCCTGGAGTAGCTCTGGGGAGACCCAGTACTTC. Its protein product is CAWSSSGETQYF. Complete variable domain (other parts from reference TRBV30 and TRBJ2-5): SQTIHQWPATLVQPVGSPLSLECTVEGTSNPNLYWYRQAAGRGLQLLFYSVGIGQISSEVPQNLSASRPQDRQFILSSKKLLLSDSGFYLCAWSSSGETQYFGPGTRLLVL.

This clone was counted between two and nine times. The chain is built from TRBV7-3 and TRBJ2-1; 10 positions match TRBD1. Looked up from germline, CDR1 is SGHTA and CDR2 is FQGTGA. J gave up 8 bases and V 0 bases, and 7 bases lay outside the gene matches. The CDR3 totals 16 residues. The CDR3 bases are TGTGCCAGCAGCTTAACTCCGGGACAGGGGTATGATGAGCAGTTCTTC. Protein sequence: CASSLTPGQGYDEQFF.

V usage is TRBV21-1 and J usage is TRBJ2-7. TRBV21-1 is a pseudogene. CDR3 size: 12 residues. CDR3 region: CVIPTYAYEQYV. DNA of the CDR3: TGTGTTATACCGACCTACGCCTACGAGCAGTACGTC.

The chain has TRBV5-1 and TRBJ1-1; TRBD1 matches 9 bases. This CDR3 is 15 amino acids long. Germline-derived CDR1 and CDR2 are SGHRS and YFSETQ. The J segment lost 3 bases and the V segment lost 6 bases, leaving 9 bases of the junction unmatched. The CDR3 protein is CASKPTGGADTEAFF. The CDR3 nucleotides are TGCGCCAGCAAGCCAACAGGGGGCGCGGACACTGAAGCTTTCTTT.

V and J are TRBV7-3 and TRBJ2-1; 7 nucleotides agree with TRBD2. V shed 0 bases and J 8 bases; nucleotides not matched to a gene: 4. The CDR3 has 14 amino acids. Germline CDR1 is SGHTA and CDR2 is FQGTGA. In DNA, the CDR3 is TGTGCCAGCAGCTTAACTGGGGGGGGACATGAGCAGTTCTTC. Amino acid sequence: CASSLTGGGHEQFF.

The chain couples TRBV6-6 to TRBJ2-5; D not resolved. The CDR3 consists of 11 residues. With 6 bases removed from V and 5 bases from J, the gap between germline ends came to 7 bases. The germline CDR1 and CDR2 sequences are MNHNY and SVGAGI (reference sequence). Here the CDR3 reads CASSPDETQYF. The CDR3 nucleotides are TGTGCCAGCAGCCCAGATGAGACCCAGTACTTC.

The chain couples TRBV30 to TRBJ1-2; weak D call: TRBD1 (6 bases). Germline CDR1 and CDR2: GTSNPN and SVGIG (reference sequence). This CDR3 is built from 18 residues. Trimming took off 0 bases at V and 0 bases at J, with 20 bases between the two ends. The CDR3 loop reads CAWSVTGQGRLANYGYTF. DNA of the CDR3: TGTGCCTGGAGTGTAACCGGGCAGGGGCGACTAGCTAACTATGGCTACACCTTC.

The chain recombines TRBV5-4 with TRBJ1-4; the D gene is possibly TRBD1 (6 bases). Deletions cut 4 bases from V and 2 bases from J, with 9 bases between. There are 14 residues in the CDR3. Per the germline V gene, CDR1 is SGHNT and CDR2 is YYREEE (reference sequence). Here the CDR3 DNA reads TGTGCCAGCAGCCGACAGGAGACTAATGAAAAACTGTTTTTT. Its protein product is CASSRQETNEKLFF.

In its sample, this clone was seen once. The rearrangement joins TRBV30 to TRBJ1-1, with D hard to call. The CDR3 contains 16 residues. V lost 2 bases and J 1 base, leaving 17 bases between the germline ends. Looked up from germline, CDR1 is GTSNPN and CDR2 is SVGIG (reference sequence). CDR3 in amino acids: CAWSSLRTAGNTEAFF. CDR3 nucleotide sequence: TGTGCCTGGAGTTCCCTTCGAACGGCAGGGAACACTGAAGCTTTCTTT.

The genes are TRBV18 and TRBJ1-5; TRBD1 matches 9 bases. The CDR3 extends over 15 amino acids. The V segment lost 2 bases and the J segment 4 bases; nucleotides outside the gene matches: 3. The germline gives CDR1 KGHSH, CDR2 LQKENI. DNA of the CDR3: TGTGCCAGCTCACCAGTCGGGACAGGGAATCAGCCCCAGCATTTT. Encoded protein: CASSPVGTGNQPQHF.

This clone was seen only once. This rearrangement joins TRBV4-2 to TRBJ2-3; 10 bases match TRBD2. Germline V CDR1 and CDR2: LGHNA, YNFKEQ. CDR3 length equals 17 residues. J was trimmed by 0 bases and V by 6 bases; bases with no gene match: 9. CDR3 residues: CASSRILAGTSTDTQYF. The CDR3 DNA is TGTGCCAGCAGTCGCATACTAGCGGGGACTAGCACAGATACGCAGTATTTT.

The rearrangement uses TRBV2 and TRBJ1-2; D uncertain. Germline V lookup: CDR1 SNHLY, CDR2 FYNNEI. Trimming took 3 bases from V and 8 from J, leaving 13 bases between them. The CDR3 covers 13 residues. CDR3 in DNA: TGTGCCAGCAGTGATTTGGTAACGGGAGGCTACACCTTC. Protein product: CASSDLVTGGYTF.